The entry that follows covers one TCR beta chain sequence. This entry belongs to a study of T cell changes during pregnancy in multiple sclerosis. CDR3 length equals 14 residues. V lost 0 bases and J 5 bases, leaving 10 bases between the germline ends. Germline V lookup: CDR1 SQVTM, CDR2 ANQGSEA. The method was immunoSEQ multiplex PCR; TCRdb's version includes in-frame clones alone and lacks a portion of them. The sample carries over 45,000 clones, 75% to 90% recorded once. The clonotype was recovered from a female donor with multiple sclerosis, enrolled in a pregnancy study. The source was CD4+ T cells from peripheral blood mononuclear cells, collected in the first trimester of pregnancy. J is TRBJ2-2 and V is TRBV29-1, with D perhaps TRBD1 (6 bases). The CDR3 DNA is TGCAGCGTTGAAGAATACCAGGGGACCGGGGAGCTGTTTTTT. It specifies CSVEEYQGTGELFF.